The T cell receptor (beta chain) under discussion was sequenced for a study of control samples from healthy donors and cancer patients. The germline V gene has CDR1 SGDLS and CDR2 YYNGEE. V gave up 3 bases and J gave up 8 bases; unmatched junction bases: 8. The CDR3 extends over 15 amino acids. The data were produced by immunoSEQ multiplex PCR, yet TCRdb's version contains in-frame clones alone and is incomplete. The sample lists around 180,000 clones, about 90% occurring once. Sequencing was performed on blood. The rearrangement uses TRBV9 and TRBJ2-1; 10 bases fit TRBD2. The source is a woman aged 25 to 45 in good health. This CDR3 reads CASSDELAGRDEQFF. CDR3 sequence (DNA): TGTGCCAGCAGCGACGAACTAGCGGGGCGTGATGAGCAGTTCTTC.